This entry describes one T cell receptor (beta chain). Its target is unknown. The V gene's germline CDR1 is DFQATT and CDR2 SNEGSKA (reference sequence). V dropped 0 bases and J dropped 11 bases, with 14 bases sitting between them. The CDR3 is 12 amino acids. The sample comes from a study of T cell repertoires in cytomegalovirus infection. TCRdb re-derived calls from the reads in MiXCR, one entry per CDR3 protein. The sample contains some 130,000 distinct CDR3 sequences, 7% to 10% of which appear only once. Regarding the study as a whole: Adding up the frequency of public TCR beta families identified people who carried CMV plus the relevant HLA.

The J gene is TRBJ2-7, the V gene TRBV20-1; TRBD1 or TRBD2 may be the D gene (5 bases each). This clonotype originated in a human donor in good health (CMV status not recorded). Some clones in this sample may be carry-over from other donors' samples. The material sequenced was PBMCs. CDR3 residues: CSARDFKLGEYF. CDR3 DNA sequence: TGCAGTGCTAGAGATTTTAAGCTGGGGGAGTACTTC.